The T cell receptor (beta chain) under discussion was sequenced for a study of T cell responses to AZD1222 COVID-19 vaccine. Overall study results and limits: Spike-specific TCR breadth rose after two AZD1222 doses, and depth rose as well.

For this clone: Its antigen is unknown.

Germline V gives CDR1 SNHLY, CDR2 FYNNEI. V lost 6 bases, J lost 0 bases, and 3 bases stayed unmatched. The CDR3 has 15 residues. Sequencing used immunoSEQ multiplex PCR; TCRdb keeps in-frame clones, though not all of them. The data contain about 85,000 clones, 80% to 90% of them singletons. The rearrangement uses TRBV2 and TRBJ2-7; TRBD2 agrees at 12 bases. The receptor's source is an adult in good health. The sequences come from peripheral blood, collected on day 0 of AZD1222 vaccination. CDR3 amino acids: CASSVTSGSSYEQYF. Here the CDR3 DNA reads TGTGCCAGCAGCGTGACTAGCGGGAGCTCCTACGAGCAGTACTTC.